A selection of T cell receptor beta chains follows, all from one sample in a study of T cell responses to AZD1222 COVID-19 vaccine. The assay was immunoSEQ multiplex PCR, and TCRdb's table has in-frame clones only and misses some. This table has some 74,000 clones, approximately 80% appearing once. The source was peripheral blood, collected on day 0 of AZD1222 vaccination. The receptor source for this set is an adult in good health. The CDR3 runs from the conserved cysteine through the conserved F or W. Fields, in order: D gene, J gene, V gene, CDR3 protein. The D gene is left open where the match is weak.

d_gene: -; j_gene: TRBJ2-1; v_gene: TRBV5-1; CDR3aa: CASSTGAGGVLNEQFF
d_gene: -; j_gene: TRBJ2-4; v_gene: TRBV25-1; CDR3aa: CASRRGSIQYF
d_gene: -; j_gene: TRBJ2-3; v_gene: TRBV11-3; CDR3aa: CASSSGTGFRTDTQYF
d_gene: TRBD2; j_gene: TRBJ2-1; v_gene: TRBV5-6; CDR3aa: CASSSEPGLAGYNEQFF
d_gene: TRBD1; j_gene: TRBJ1-6; v_gene: TRBV3-1/TRBV3-2; CDR3aa: CASSPGQGDSPLHF
d_gene: -; j_gene: TRBJ1-2; v_gene: TRBV5-1; CDR3aa: CASSLWQGSNYGYTF
d_gene: -; j_gene: TRBJ2-2; v_gene: TRBV6-5; CDR3aa: CASSYSMGELFF
d_gene: -; j_gene: TRBJ1-2; v_gene: TRBV29-1; CDR3aa: CSAIWGEGYTF
d_gene: -; j_gene: TRBJ2-1; v_gene: TRBV28; CDR3aa: CASQSLSGNEQFF
d_gene: TRBD1; j_gene: TRBJ2-2; v_gene: TRBV6-5; CDR3aa: CATWGTGVRTGELFF
d_gene: -; j_gene: TRBJ2-3; v_gene: TRBV30; CDR3aa: CAWSLGSDTQYF
d_gene: -; j_gene: TRBJ2-7; v_gene: TRBV5-1; CDR3aa: CASSKALMYEQYF
d_gene: -; j_gene: TRBJ1-2; v_gene: TRBV19; CDR3aa: CASSLGQSYLLRGYTF
d_gene: -; j_gene: TRBJ2-5; v_gene: TRBV5-1; CDR3aa: CASSFKGTETQYF
d_gene: -; j_gene: TRBJ2-1; v_gene: TRBV25-1; CDR3aa: CASSEPIGLARNEQFF
d_gene: TRBD2; j_gene: TRBJ2-5; v_gene: TRBV7-9; CDR3aa: CASSFRLAGGPPGETQYF
d_gene: -; j_gene: TRBJ1-3; v_gene: TRBV10-1; CDR3aa: CASSDRPSGNTIYF
d_gene: -; j_gene: TRBJ1-1; v_gene: TRBV7-8; CDR3aa: CASSLVGGTAEAFF
d_gene: -; j_gene: TRBJ1-2; v_gene: TRBV10-1; CDR3aa: CASSDDGDRGYTF